The entry below gives a single TCR beta chain sequence along with its context. Its antigen is as yet unknown. The entry originates in a study of vaccination and CD4 T cells after COVID-19. Study information: Convalescent patients gave post-COVID blood a median about 100 days post-diagnosis, range 35 to 161. A few convalescent patients were sampled post-vaccination (at day 14 and at days 161 to 241). Study-wide points: Convalescent patients had 304 of 307 vaccine-specific clones showing spike mono-reactivity.

Time point indicated: late sampling 161 to 241 days after vaccination in three convalescent patients. US Alpha, Beta and Delta variants postdated the positive PCR dates, which ran from March to December 2020. V was shortened by 3 bases and J by 7 bases, with 22 bases between the two germline ends. The CDR3 totals 15 residues. Germline lookup yields CDR1 DFQATT and CDR2 SNEGSKA (reference sequence). TCRdb re-derived calls from the PCR reads in MiXCR, one entry per CDR3 protein. The sample records 30,000 or so distinct CDR3 sequences, roughly 50% being singletons. Sample: CD4+ T cells from blood, taken about 7 months after SARS-CoV-2 vaccination. This rearrangement joins TRBV20-1 to TRBJ2-7; possibly TRBD2 for D (5 bases). The sequence derives from a human donor who had recovered from COVID-19. The CDR3 is CSASGPEGYSGEQYF. The CDR3 nucleotides are TGCAGTGCTAGTGGGCCAGAAGGGTATTCGGGGGAGCAGTACTTC.